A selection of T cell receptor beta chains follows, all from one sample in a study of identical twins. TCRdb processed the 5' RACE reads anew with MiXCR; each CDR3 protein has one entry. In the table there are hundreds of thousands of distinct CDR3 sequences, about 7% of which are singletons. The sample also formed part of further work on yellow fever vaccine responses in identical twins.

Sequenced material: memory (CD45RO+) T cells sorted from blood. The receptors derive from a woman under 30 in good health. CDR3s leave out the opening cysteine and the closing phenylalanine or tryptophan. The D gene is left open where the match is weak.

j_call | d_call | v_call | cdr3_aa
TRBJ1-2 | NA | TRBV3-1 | ASSQEGNDRGYT
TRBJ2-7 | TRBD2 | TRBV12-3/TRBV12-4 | ASSLGTSLY
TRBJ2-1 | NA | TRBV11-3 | ASSLSRGGSWSSEQF
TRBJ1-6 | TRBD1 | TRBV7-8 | ASSITGDSPLH
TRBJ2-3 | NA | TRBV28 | ASSSHLGGGTSTDTQY
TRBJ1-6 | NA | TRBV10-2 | ASSETDIAYNSPLH
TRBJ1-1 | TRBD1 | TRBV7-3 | ASSPGGETEAF
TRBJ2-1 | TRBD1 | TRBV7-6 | ASSLGPGQGLF
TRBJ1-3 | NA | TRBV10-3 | AISATEGLKSPGNTIY
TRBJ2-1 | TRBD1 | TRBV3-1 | ASRQGQAMTYNEQF
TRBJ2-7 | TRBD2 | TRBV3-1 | ASSLRTSGSIHEQY
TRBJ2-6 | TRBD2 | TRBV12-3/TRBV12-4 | ASRPRLAGLAGANVLT
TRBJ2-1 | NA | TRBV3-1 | ASSQGDEQF
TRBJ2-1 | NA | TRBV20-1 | SASVGGSYNEQF
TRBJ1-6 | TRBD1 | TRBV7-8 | ASSFRDRAFNSPLH
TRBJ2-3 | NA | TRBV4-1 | ASSQRQSDTQY
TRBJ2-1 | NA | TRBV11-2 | ASSLGGNIQYNEQF
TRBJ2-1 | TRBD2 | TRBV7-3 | ASSMTSGSSDEQF
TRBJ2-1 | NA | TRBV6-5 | ASSYSGLPYNEQF
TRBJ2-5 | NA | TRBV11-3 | ASSLLGWQETQY
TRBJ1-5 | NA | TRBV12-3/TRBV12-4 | ASTRQAGRPQPQH
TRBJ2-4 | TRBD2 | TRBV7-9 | ASSSLAGGVSKNIQY
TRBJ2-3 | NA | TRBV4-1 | ASSQDQGFTDTQY
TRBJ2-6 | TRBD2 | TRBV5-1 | ASSWRGTGANVLT
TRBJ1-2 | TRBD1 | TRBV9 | ASSVGTVANYGYT
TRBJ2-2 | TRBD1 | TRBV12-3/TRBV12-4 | ASTRGQGWAGELF
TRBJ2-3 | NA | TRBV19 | ASIDRGRMTDTQY